A single sample gave rise to the 20 T cell receptor beta chains below, sequenced in a study of blood T cell repertoires in COVID-19. Only in-frame clones appear in the TCRdb table, and some are missing; sequencing was by immunoSEQ multiplex PCR. The table includes fewer than 150,000 clones, roughly four fifths detected once. Sequenced input: PBMCs or T cells enriched from blood (not recorded which). All receptors come from a man aged 25 to 40 who had recovered from COVID-19.

The genes are TRBV9 and TRBJ1-4, with a possible D match to TRBD1 (5 bases). With 6 bases removed from V and 6 bases from J, the gap between germline ends came to 18 bases. The CDR3 covers 15 residues. The germline gives CDR1 SGDLS, CDR2 YYNGEE. CDR3 coding DNA: TGTGCCAGCACCCAATCGGGGGGGAGACATGAAAAACTGTTTTTT. Its protein product is CASTQSGGRHEKLFF.

The V gene is TRBV5-4, the J gene TRBJ2-5, with 10 bases identical to TRBD2. Trimming cost V 4 bases and J 2 bases; bases outside gene matches: 5. The CDR3 is 15 amino acids. The V gene's germline CDR1 is SGHNT and CDR2 YYREEE (reference sequence). The CDR3 region has the DNA TGTGCCAGCAGCGCGACTAGCGGGCCACAAGAGACCCAGTACTTC. This translates into CASSATSGPQETQYF.

This clone was found once. CDR3 nucleotides: TGCGCCAGCAGCTTTGAGGATCCGAACACCGGGGAGCTGTTTTTT. Translation gives CASSFEDPNTGELFF. The chain has TRBV5-1 and TRBJ2-2, with unresolved D. V shed 2 bases and J shed 0 bases, with 8 bases lying between them. Germline V CDR1 and CDR2: SGHRS, YFSETQ. The CDR3 consists of 15 residues.

V gene TRBV19 combines with J gene TRBJ2-7; 9 nucleotides match TRBD1. CDR1 and CDR2 (germline): LNHDA, SQIVND (reference sequence). The length of the CDR3 is 14 residues. V dropped 4 bases and J dropped 5; count of bases not matched to a gene: 6. The CDR3 region has the DNA TGTGCCAGTAGTACCCAGGGACAGGGCCACGAGCAGTACTTC. As protein: CASSTQGQGHEQYF.

The genes are TRBV6-4 and TRBJ2-3, with 7 bases fitting TRBD2. Germline assignment: CDR1 MRHNA and CDR2 SNTAGT. The CDR3 loop spans 15 amino acids. The V and J ends lost 3 bases and 1 base, in that order; junction bases with no gene match: 4. The DNA of the CDR3 is TGTGCCAGCAGTGAATCCAGCGGGGGCACAGATACGCAGTATTTT. Its protein product is CASSESSGGTDTQYF.

This clone showed up many times. The chain couples TRBV11-3 to TRBJ2-2, with 7 bases lining up with TRBD2. CDR1 SGHNT and CDR2 YENEEA come from the germline V gene. This CDR3 contains 17 residues. Trimming took 5 bases from V and 1 from J; bases not matched to a gene: 10. The CDR3 reads CASSPSPSGKNTGELFF. The CDR3 bases are TGTGCCAGCAGCCCCTCTCCGAGCGGGAAGAACACCGGGGAGCTGTTTTTT.

Turning to this clone: Other nucleotide sequences in the sample specify the same CDR3. The genes are TRBV3-1 (or the pseudogene TRBV3-2) and TRBJ2-1; 9 nucleotides match TRBD2. The V gene's germline CDR1 is LGHDT and CDR2 YNNKEL (reference sequence). Trimming cost V 1 base and J 7 bases; bases outside gene matches: 11. The CDR3 is 17 amino acids. In DNA form, the CDR3 reads TGTGCCAGCAGCCAAGGCCGGGCGGGAGGGCCCGATAATGAGCAGTTCTTC. It is translated as CASSQGRAGGPDNEQFF.

The chain has TRBV12-3 or TRBV12-4 and TRBJ2-2; TRBD1 matches at 8 bases. Trimming took 6 bases from V and 5 from J; bases not matched to a gene: 2. The CDR3 length is 13 residues. Here the CDR3 reads CASRRDRTGELFF. The DNA of the CDR3 is TGTGCCAGCAGGAGGGACAGGACCGGGGAGCTGTTTTTT.

This chain joins TRBV7-2 and TRBJ1-2; 11 bases align to TRBD1. The V gene's germline CDR1 is SGHTA and CDR2 FQGNSA. V shed 5 bases and J 4 bases; nucleotides not matched to a gene: 12. The CDR3 has 17 residues. CDR3 residues: CASSLVVGGQGGYGYTF. The CDR3 DNA reads as TGTGCCAGCAGCCTAGTAGTCGGGGGACAGGGGGGCTATGGCTACACCTTC. The complete variable domain, with remaining parts taken from reference TRBV7-2 and TRBJ1-2, reads GAGVSQSPSNKVTEKGKDVELRCDPISGHTALYWYRQSLGQGLEFLIYFQGNSAPDKSGLPSDRFSAERTGGSVSTLTIQRTQQEDSAVYLCASSLVVGGQGGYGYTFGSGTRLTVV.

The CDR3 sequence: CASSLGSDQPQHF. For the CDR3, the DNA is TGTGCCAGCAGCTTAGGCAGTGATCAGCCCCAGCATTTT. The chain recombines TRBV7-9 with TRBJ1-5, with unresolved D. Trimming pared 1 base from V and 5 bases from J, leaving 6 bases between. Germline V gives CDR1 SEHNR, CDR2 FQNEAQ (reference sequence). The CDR3 contains 13 residues.

In this sample, this clone turned up once. The chain has TRBV4-2 and TRBJ1-1; weak D call: TRBD1 (5 bases). Germline values: CDR1 LGHNA, CDR2 YNFKEQ. Between the trimmed V and J ends, which lost 4 bases and 7 bases, there was a span of 16 bases. The CDR3 sequence is 14 residues long. The CDR3 spells CASSRTLDSHEAFF. CDR3 sequence (DNA): TGTGCCAGCAGCCGTACCCTAGACAGCCATGAAGCTTTCTTT.

This chain joins TRBV6-1 and TRBJ2-7; TRBD2 matches 7 bases. Germline V lookup: CDR1 MNHNS, CDR2 SASEGT. The CDR3 contains 14 residues. The V gene end was trimmed by 3 bases and the J gene end by 0 bases; junction bases not matched to a gene: 2. The CDR3 DNA follows: TGTGCCAGCAGTGAGCCGGGAGGCTCCTACGAGCAGTACGTC. Encoded protein: CASSEPGGSYEQYV.

V and J are TRBV5-4 and TRBJ2-1, with TRBD2 identical over 7 bases. CDR1 and CDR2 (germline): SGHNT, YYREEE (reference sequence). CDR3 length: 16 amino acids. With 1 base clipped from V and 5 bases from J, the junction kept 9 bases outside the gene matches. Here the CDR3 reads CASSLSVGRPDNEQFF. The CDR3 DNA reads as TGTGCCAGCAGCTTGAGCGTCGGGAGGCCGGACAATGAGCAGTTCTTC.

This clone appeared many times. The chain carries TRBV27 and TRBJ1-2; no reliable D call. V lost 7 bases to trimming and J lost 8 bases, with 23 bases between them. Per the germline V gene, CDR1 is MNHEY and CDR2 is SMNVEV (reference sequence). The CDR3 totals 15 residues. Written as DNA, the CDR3 is TGTGCCAGCACCCCAATGGTGGAGGACCTGTCGGGCTACACCTTC. Amino acids: CASTPMVEDLSGYTF.

This clone occurred once. This chain links TRBV18 with TRBJ1-1; tentative D call: TRBD1 (5 bases). Trimming pared 4 bases from V and 1 base from J, leaving 10 bases between. This CDR3 contains 14 residues. Looked up from germline, CDR1 is KGHSH and CDR2 is LQKENI. The chain's CDR3 is CASSRRQTNTEAFF. Here the CDR3 DNA reads TGTGCCAGCTCACGCCGACAGACGAACACTGAAGCTTTCTTT.

The chain is built from TRBV19 and TRBJ1-2, with 7 bases aligning to TRBD1. The trim removed 6 bases at V and 2 bases at J, leaving 12 bases unmatched. Germline-derived CDR1 and CDR2 are LNHDA and SQIVND (reference sequence). CDR3 length equals 16 residues. The CDR3, as DNA: TGTGCCAGTAGCGCCTCGAGAGGGGGCGAGAACTATGGCTACACCTTC. Residues: CASSASRGGENYGYTF.

The CDR3 nucleotides read TGTGCCAGCAGTGAAGCGGGCGAGACGTCTTCCGGGGAGTACTTC. This sequence encodes CASSEAGETSSGEYF. V and J are TRBV2 and TRBJ2-4; maybe TRBD2 (5 bases). The CDR3 is made up of 15 amino acids. Trimming took 0 bases from V and 14 from J, leaving 20 bases between them. The V gene's germline CDR1 is SNHLY and CDR2 FYNNEI.

The genes are TRBV2 and TRBJ1-2; a possible D gene is TRBD1 (6 bases). The CDR3 runs 11 residues. Germline-derived CDR1 and CDR2 are SNHLY and FYNNEI. Trimming pared 5 bases from V and 8 bases from J, leaving 9 bases between. CDR3 bases: TGTGCCAGCAGTTACAGGGACGGCTACACCTTC. Its translation: CASSYRDGYTF.

The chain joins TRBV14 to TRBJ2-7; the D gene is possibly TRBD2 (6 bases). The V gene's germline CDR1 is SGHDN and CDR2 FVKESK. V dropped 1 base and J dropped 1 base, with 11 bases sitting between them. The CDR3 extends over 15 amino acids. In nucleotides, the CDR3 is TGTGCCAGCAGCCAAGTGGGAGGCGTATCCTACGAGCAGTACTTC. Protein product: CASSQVGGVSYEQYF.

The chain employs TRBV6-5 and TRBJ1-1; D may be TRBD1 (6 bases). The CDR3 runs to 13 residues. The germline CDR1 and CDR2 sequences are MNHEY and SVGAGI. V was trimmed by 6 bases and J by 5 bases, leaving 13 bases between them. In DNA form, the CDR3 reads TGTGCCAGCAGCCACACAGGGCCAACTGAAGCTTTCTTT. It codes for CASSHTGPTEAFF.